The clone carrying this T cell receptor (beta chain) was counted many times. This record belongs to a study of T cells in Graves' hyperthyroidism and ophthalmopathy. The CDR3 sequence is 15 residues long. Germline V gene lookup returns CDR1 LGHNA and CDR2 YNFKEQ. The V end was cut by 4 bases, the J end by 4 bases, with 17 bases between. Authors of the study amplified TCR beta CDR3 regions from RNA transcripts. RT-PCR in the first round (using the HTBI primer set) targeted the TCR CDR3. One entry per CDR3 protein, called by TCRdb with MiXCR from the multiplex PCR reads. The repertoire includes 500,000 or so distinct CDR3 sequences, 16% of them detected once, and approximately 30% sits in the top ten.

This clonotype originated in a woman in her 30s with Graves' ophthalmopathy. Material: blood. The chain carries TRBV4-2 and TRBJ2-7, with D perhaps given as TRBD1 or TRBD2 (6 bases each). Here the CDR3 DNA reads TGTGCCAGCAGCCCCGCGGACAGCGGGCCTTACGAGCAGTACTTC. It encodes CASSPADSGPYEQYF.